The clone carrying this T cell receptor (beta chain) was seen only a few times. What it binds is not known. The data stem from a study of T cell repertoires in cytomegalovirus infection. Background on the study: Indications came from public TCR beta signatures; they pointed to CMV infection and to a matching HLA type. Study-wide points: HLA-C-restricted TCR beta clonotypes specific for CMV led the ex vivo response.

One entry per CDR3 protein, called by TCRdb with MiXCR from the reads. The sample lists about 740,000 distinct CDR3 sequences; less than 40% were seen once. Germline-derived CDR1 and CDR2 are MDHEN and SYDVKM. The CDR3 has 15 residues. Unmatched junction bases numbered 5, after V lost 2 bases and J lost 9 bases. This TCR was sampled from a human donor in good health (CMV status not recorded). Some clones in this sample may be carry-over from other donors' samples. The gene calls are TRBV28 and TRBJ2-7, with 15 bases matching TRBD2. Sequencing was done on a sample of PBMCs. CDR3 loop: CASSLVGLAGGLQYF. CDR3 DNA: TGTGCCAGCAGTTTAGTGGGACTAGCGGGAGGTTTGCAGTACTTC.